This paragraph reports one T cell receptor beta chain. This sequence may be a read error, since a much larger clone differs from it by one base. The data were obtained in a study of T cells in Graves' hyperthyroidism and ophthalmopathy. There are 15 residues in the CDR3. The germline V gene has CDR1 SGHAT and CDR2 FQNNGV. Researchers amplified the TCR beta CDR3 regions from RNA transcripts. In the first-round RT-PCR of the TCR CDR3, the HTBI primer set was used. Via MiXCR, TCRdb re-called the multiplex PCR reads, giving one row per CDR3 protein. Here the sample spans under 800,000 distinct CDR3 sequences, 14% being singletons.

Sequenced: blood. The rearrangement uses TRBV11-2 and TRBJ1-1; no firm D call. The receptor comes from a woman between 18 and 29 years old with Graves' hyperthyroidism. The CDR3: CASSSLRQMNTEALF. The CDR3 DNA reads TGTGCCAGCAGCTCCTTACGGCAAATGAACACTGAAGCTCTCTTT.